The 19 T cell receptor beta chains below all came from one sample that was sequenced in a study of shared clonotypes between healthy human individuals. The data were produced by immunoSEQ multiplex PCR, yet TCRdb's version contains in-frame clones alone and is incomplete. The sample includes some 900,000 clones, over 75% seen only once; the top ten take approximately 1.5%. The sequenced sample consisted of memory CD4+ T cells sorted from blood. Subset defined: CD45RA-negative fraction. Every receptor here comes from a man in his late teens or twenties in good health.

The V gene is TRBV5-1, the J gene TRBJ2-2; D unclear. Trimming removed 6 bases at V and 0 bases at J, with 12 bases between. Germline values: CDR1 SGHRS, CDR2 YFSETQ. The CDR3 sequence is 15 residues long. Here the CDR3 reads CASKILPANTGELFF. The CDR3 DNA sequence: TGCGCCAGCAAAATTCTTCCAGCGAACACCGGGGAGCTGTTTTTT.

Comment on this clone: The same CDR3 can be traced to other DNA sequences in this sample. The chain couples TRBV18 to TRBJ2-7, with TRBD1 matching 9 bases. This CDR3 comprises 12 residues. V lost 3 bases to trimming and J lost 6 bases; unmatched junction nucleotides: 0. Germline CDR1 reads KGHSH; CDR2 reads LQKENI. The CDR3 bases are TGTGCCAGCTCACCGACAGGGGGCGAGCAGTACTTC. It translates to CASSPTGGEQYF.

The J gene is TRBJ1-5, the V gene TRBV30, with D unresolved. V was trimmed by 2 bases and J by 4 bases, leaving 9 bases between them. This CDR3 comprises 13 residues. Germline CDR1 reads GTSNPN; CDR2 reads SVGIG (reference sequence). CDR3 bases: TGTGCCTGGAGTTTGGGCGCAAATCAGCCCCAGCATTTT. Protein: CAWSLGANQPQHF.

The chain recombines TRBV14 with TRBJ2-7; 9 bases line up with TRBD1. Germline loops: CDR1 SGHDN, CDR2 FVKESK. The V segment lost 2 bases and the J segment 6 bases; nucleotides outside the gene matches: 8. The CDR3 contains 15 residues. The DNA of the CDR3 is TGTGCCAGCAGCCAAAGGACAGGGGTGGGGGTCGAGCAGTACTTC. Amino acids: CASSQRTGVGVEQYF.

This clone appeared a few times. The chain combines TRBV5-1 with TRBJ1-6; TRBD1 matches at 9 bases. The length of the CDR3 is 15 residues. Trimming cost V 5 bases and J 5 bases; bases outside gene matches: 5. Germline-derived CDR1 and CDR2 are SGHRS and YFSETQ. The CDR3 bases are TGCGCCAGCAGGAGCGGACAGGGGAATAATTCACCCCTCCACTTT. Protein: CASRSGQGNNSPLHF.

This clone was observed a few times. V usage is TRBV5-1 and J usage is TRBJ2-2; D unclear. Germline V gives CDR1 SGHRS, CDR2 YFSETQ. This CDR3 has 16 amino acids. V was cut by 6 bases and J by 5 bases, with 20 bases left in between. The CDR3 loop reads CASTLDLLGRTGELFF. CDR3 in DNA: TGCGCCAGCACGCTCGATCTGCTGGGTAGAACCGGGGAGCTGTTTTTT.

A few counts support this clone. The chain employs TRBV2 and TRBJ1-4, with D possibly TRBD1 on 5 matching bases. The V gene lost 4 bases and the J gene lost 7 bases, with 16 bases spanning the gap. The CDR3 covers 15 residues. Germline CDR1 reads SNHLY; CDR2 reads FYNNEI. The CDR3 spells CASSGPGAFREKLFF. CDR3 bases: TGTGCCAGCAGTGGTCCCGGGGCTTTTCGTGAAAAACTGTTTTTT.

Regarding this clone: Distinct nucleotide sequences in the sample also encode this CDR3. This chain uses TRBV30 with TRBJ1-1; D is unresolved. This CDR3 spans 12 amino acids. V gave up 1 base and J gave up 5 bases, with 8 bases separating them. The germline gives CDR1 GTSNPN, CDR2 SVGIG (reference sequence). The CDR3 here is CAWSDRGTEAFF. The CDR3 DNA reads TGTGCCTGGAGTGATCGGGGTACTGAAGCTTTCTTT.

The chain couples TRBV7-9 to TRBJ1-6, with D perhaps TRBD1 (6 bases). This CDR3 contains 14 residues. Germline CDR1 and CDR2: SEHNR and FQNEAQ (reference sequence). The germline V and J ends were trimmed by 5 bases and 13 bases, with 18 bases remaining between them. The CDR3 protein is CASSNEKGGAPLHF. CDR3 sequence (DNA): TGTGCCAGCAGCAACGAAAAAGGGGGGGCGCCCCTCCACTTT.

The rearrangement joins TRBV7-3 to TRBJ2-7; 9 bases are shared with TRBD1. CDR1 is SGHTA and CDR2 is FQGTGA in the germline V gene. After removal of 5 bases from V and 1 base from J, the junction contained 6 bases not matched to a gene. The CDR3 covers 15 residues. The CDR3 DNA is TGTGCCAGCAGCGTTGCCGGGACAGGGTCCTACGAGCAGTACTTC. This gives the protein CASSVAGTGSYEQYF.

V gene TRBV6-1 combines with J gene TRBJ1-1; D may be TRBD1 (5 bases). V lost 8 bases, J lost 5 bases, and 12 bases lay in between. Germline-derived CDR1 and CDR2 are MNHNS and SASEGT. The length of the CDR3 is 12 residues. CDR3 bases: TGTGCCAGCTGGGACCCGGGAACTGAAGCTTTCTTT. It specifies CASWDPGTEAFF.

Turning to this clone: This sample also contains other DNA sequences that code for the same CDR3. The V call is TRBV11-2, the J call TRBJ2-7, with D tentatively TRBD1 or TRBD2 (5 bases each). The CDR3 is 14 residues long. With 0 bases removed from V and 2 bases from J, the gap between germline ends came to 8 bases. CDR1 SGHAT and CDR2 FQNNGV come from the germline V gene. This chain's CDR3 is CASSLDPGPYEQYF. CDR3 DNA sequence: TGTGCCAGCAGCTTAGACCCGGGACCCTACGAGCAGTACTTC. Full variable domain (rest looked up from reference TRBV11-2 and TRBJ2-7): EAGVAQSPRYKIIEKRQSVAFWCNPISGHATLYWYQQILGQGPKLLIQFQNNGVVDDSQLPKDRFSAERLKGVDSTLKIQPAKLEDSAVYLCASSLDPGPYEQYFGPGTRLTVT.

The sample holds many counts of this clone. This sequence joins TRBV2 and TRBJ2-7; D is undetermined. The CDR3 has 12 amino acids. Germline values: CDR1 SNHLY, CDR2 FYNNEI. V was shortened by 5 bases and J by 3 bases, with 8 bases between the two germline ends. CDR3 in DNA: TGTGCCAGCAGTAGTCAGAGCTACGAGCAGTACTTC. Translated: CASSSQSYEQYF.

This clone has just a few counts. The rearrangement links TRBV19 to TRBJ1-5; the D gene is possibly TRBD1 (6 bases). Trimming left V 7 bases short and J 7 bases short, with 17 bases between. The germline V gene encodes CDR1 LNHDA and CDR2 SQIVND (reference sequence). The CDR3 is made up of 14 amino acids. The CDR3 sequence is CASTPRGVGQPQHF. As DNA, the CDR3 is TGTGCCAGTACCCCAAGGGGGGTTGGGCAGCCCCAGCATTTT.

This clone was recorded a few times. V usage is TRBV7-9 and J usage is TRBJ1-6, with 7 bases matching TRBD1. V lost 6 bases, J lost 7 bases, and 6 bases stayed unmatched. This CDR3 contains 14 residues. Germline-derived CDR1 and CDR2 are SEHNR and FQNEAQ (reference sequence). The CDR3 bases are TGTGCCAGCAGTTCGACAGGGTTAAATTCACCCCTCCACTTT. Translated, it gives CASSSTGLNSPLHF.

This sequence joins TRBV9 and TRBJ2-7; no firm D call. Germline lookup yields CDR1 SGDLS and CDR2 YYNGEE. The V end lost 3 bases, the J end lost 6 bases, and 19 bases lay between the germline ends. The CDR3 spans 15 residues. As DNA, the CDR3 is TGTGCCAGCAGCGCCCGTCCGGCTAGTCAGTCCGAGCAGTACTTC. Its protein is CASSARPASQSEQYF.

The rearrangement links TRBV5-1 to TRBJ2-2; tentatively, D is TRBD2 (6 bases). Trimming stripped 0 bases from V and 9 bases from J, with 18 bases between. Germline CDR1 reads SGHRS; CDR2 reads YFSETQ. This CDR3 spans 16 amino acids. The CDR3 sequence: CASSLGQGGGSRELFF. In DNA form, the CDR3 reads TGCGCCAGCAGCTTGGGGCAGGGAGGAGGAAGCAGGGAGCTGTTTTTT.

This rearrangement joins TRBV7-9 to TRBJ1-1; D might be TRBD1 (6 bases). The V end lost 4 bases, the J end lost 10 bases, and 16 bases lay between the germline ends. The V gene's germline CDR1 is SEHNR and CDR2 FQNEAQ (reference sequence). This CDR3 is 13 amino acids long. The CDR3 here is CASSWTQGWAAFF. Here the CDR3 DNA reads TGTGCCAGCAGCTGGACCCAGGGGTGGGCAGCTTTCTTT.

A few counts support this clone. This rearrangement joins TRBV9 to TRBJ1-1; D remains unclear. Germline assignment: CDR1 SGDLS and CDR2 YYNGEE. The CDR3 totals 13 residues. The V gene lost 1 base and the J gene lost 5 bases, with 9 bases spanning the gap. CDR3 in amino acids: CASSVNWETEAFF. The DNA for the CDR3 is TGTGCCAGCAGCGTAAATTGGGAGACTGAAGCTTTCTTT.